This TCR beta chain was retrieved from a study of T-cell reconstitution after alpha-beta-depleted transplantation in children. This clonotype was observed a handful of times. Germline values: CDR1 SGHTA, CDR2 FQGNSA. The V gene lost 5 bases and the J gene lost 4 bases, with 17 bases spanning the gap. The CDR3 contains 15 residues. TCRbeta library construction was performed incorporating unique molecular identifiers. TCRdb used MiXCR to reprocess the PCR reads, holding one entry per CDR3 protein. The table records over 400,000 distinct CDR3 sequences, approximately 12% of them present only once. The sequence derives from a human donor who donated a stem cell graft to a child with combined immunodeficiency. The source material was PBMCs from the stem cell graft donor, sampled from the stem cell graft. The chain uses TRBV7-2 and TRBJ1-2; tentatively, D is TRBD1 (5 bases). The CDR3 loop is CASSPQSRGFYGYTF. The CDR3 DNA reads as TGTGCCAGCAGCCCCCAGAGCCGGGGGTTCTATGGCTACACCTTC.